Described below is a single T cell receptor (beta chain) sequence and its context. Its antigen remains unknown. Reverse transcription of all isolated RNA meant that expressed TCRB transcripts were sequenced. Sequencing used immunoSEQ multiplex PCR; TCRdb keeps in-frame clones, though not all of them. The data show about 240,000 clones, with approximately 14% seen just once and roughly 0.019% held by the top ten. V was trimmed by 5 bases and J by 5 bases, leaving 15 bases between them. CDR3 length: 15 amino acids. In germline, CDR1 is KGHSH, CDR2 LQKENI. Purity of each sorted population was above 95%. The data belong to a study of beta chain features in type 1 diabetes. Study-wide results and caveats: Type 1 diabetes patients showed a moderate but significant shortening of TCRB CDR3s in all four CD4+ subsets.

The sequence derives from a man aged 30 to 39 with type 1 diabetes. The sequenced sample consisted of naive CD4+ T cells from blood. The rearrangement links TRBV18 to TRBJ2-2, with D perhaps matching TRBD1 (6 bases). The CDR3 DNA follows: TGTGCCAGCTCAACAGGGTCGTTCGGGACCGGGGAGCTGTTTTTT. This sequence encodes CASSTGSFGTGELFF. The whole variable domain, filled in from reference TRBV18 and TRBJ2-2, reads NAGVMQNPRHLVRRRGQEARLRCSPMKGHSHVYWYRQLPEEGLKFMVYLQKENIIDESGMPKERFSAEFPKEGPSILRIQQVVRGDSAAYFCASSTGSFGTGELFFGEGSRLTVL.